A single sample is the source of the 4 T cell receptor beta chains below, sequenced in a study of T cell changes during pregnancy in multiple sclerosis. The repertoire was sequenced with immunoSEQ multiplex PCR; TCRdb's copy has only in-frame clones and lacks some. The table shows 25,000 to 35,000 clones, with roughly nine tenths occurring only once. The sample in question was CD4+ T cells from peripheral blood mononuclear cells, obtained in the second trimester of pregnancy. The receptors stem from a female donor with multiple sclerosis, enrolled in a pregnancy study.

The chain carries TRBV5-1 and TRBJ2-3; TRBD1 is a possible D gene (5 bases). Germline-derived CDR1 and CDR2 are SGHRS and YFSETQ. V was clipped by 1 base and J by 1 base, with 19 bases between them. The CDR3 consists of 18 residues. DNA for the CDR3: TGCGCCAGCAGCTTGAAACCCCGACAGCCCTTAGGCACAGATACGCAGTATTTT. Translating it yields CASSLKPRQPLGTDTQYF. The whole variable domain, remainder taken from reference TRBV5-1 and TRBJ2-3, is KAGVTQTPRYLIKTRGQQVTLSCSPISGHRSVSWYQQTPGQGLQFLFEYFSETQRNKGNFPGRFSGRQFSNSRSEMNVSTLELGDSALYLCASSLKPRQPLGTDTQYFGPGTRLTVL.

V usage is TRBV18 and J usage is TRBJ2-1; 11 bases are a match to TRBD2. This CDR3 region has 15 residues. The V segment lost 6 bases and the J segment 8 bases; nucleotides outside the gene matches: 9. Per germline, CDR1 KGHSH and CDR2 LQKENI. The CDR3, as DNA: TGTGCCAGCTCTCTTTTAGCGGGGGGGCAGGATGAGCAGTTCTTC. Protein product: CASSLLAGGQDEQFF.

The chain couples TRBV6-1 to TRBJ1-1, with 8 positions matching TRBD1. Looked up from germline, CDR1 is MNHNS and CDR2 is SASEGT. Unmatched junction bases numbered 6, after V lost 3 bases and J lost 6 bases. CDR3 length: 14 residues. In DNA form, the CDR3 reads TGTGCCAGCAGTGAGGACAGGGTGACCCCTGAAGCTTTCTTT. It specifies CASSEDRVTPEAFF.

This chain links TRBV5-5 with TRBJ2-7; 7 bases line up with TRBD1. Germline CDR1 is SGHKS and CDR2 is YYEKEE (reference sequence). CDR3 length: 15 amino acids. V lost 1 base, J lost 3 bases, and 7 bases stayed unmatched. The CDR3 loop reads CASSLSGTVLYEQYF. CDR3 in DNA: TGTGCCAGCAGCTTGTCGGGGACAGTCCTCTACGAGCAGTACTTC.